This T cell receptor beta chain was sequenced during a study of shared clonotypes between healthy human individuals. Overall study context: Three CD4 naive, three CD4 memory, two CD8 naive and one CD8 memory plate were used per donor.

Naive CD8 cells comprised CD45RO-negative, CCR7-positively selected cells, excluding terminally differentiated effector memory CD45RA+ cells. Per the authors' pipeline: With immunoSEQ giving junction-only sequences and no quality scores, filtering differed. The method was immunoSEQ multiplex PCR; TCRdb's version includes in-frame clones alone and lacks a portion of them. V and J calls and clone size are as listed in that table; D and trimming were resolved from the DNA. The table includes under 700,000 clones, 85% to 95% detected once. The source material was naive CD8+ T cells sorted from blood. This TCR was recovered from a woman in her 30s in good health.

The CDR3 DNA reads TGTGCCAGCAGCTTAGAGCGAGGGACTGAAGCTTTCTTT. Translating it yields CASSLERGTEAFF. The genes are TRBV7-8 and TRBJ1-1; D not resolved. The germline V gene encodes CDR1 SGHVS and CDR2 FQNEAQ. V lost 1 base and J lost 5, with 8 bases in between. The CDR3 is 13 residues long.